The 14 T cell receptor beta chains presented below share a single source sample, sequenced in a study of tumor-infiltrating lymphocytes in oesophageal squamous cell carcinoma (dated by TCRdb to the mid-2010s). Library construction relied on PCR. Sequencing was performed on an Illumina HiSeq 2000. TCRdb reprocessing: public reads trimmed at Q25 with fastp, clones called with MiXCR, in-frame beta chains kept. Every CDR3 protein is listed once, alongside the most common genes and DNA of its rows. The sample table contains tens of thousands of distinct CDR3 sequences; only one count was recorded for around a third of them. Approximately 20% of the sample goes to the ten largest clones. Specimen: esophageal tumor tissue. These receptor sequences come from a female donor with esophageal squamous cell carcinoma.

This clonotype turned up a few times. A read error is likely, as this CDR3 ends without the conserved phenylalanine or tryptophan. The limits of the CDR3 on the DNA are not certain, so only TCRdb's listed CDR3 is given. This chain joins TRBV12-3 or TRBV12-4 and TRBJ2-7; TRBD1, the table's D call, lacks a check against the DNA. The CDR3 comprises 14 residues, both ends counted. CDR3 residues: CASSPGNYGYTFGS.

In this sample, this clonotype turned up a few times. The genes are TRBV5-1 and TRBJ1-1; TRBD1 aligns across 9 bases. Germline CDR1 reads SGHRS; CDR2 reads YFSETQ. The CDR3 is 16 residues long. After removal of 3 bases from V and 3 bases from J, the junction contained 9 bases not matched to a gene. CDR3 coding DNA: TGCGCCAGCAGCTCGAACACAGGGGGCCGGGACACTGAAGCTTTCTTT. As protein: CASSSNTGGRDTEAFF.

This clonotype was detected ten times or more. The V gene is TRBV5-4, the J gene TRBJ1-1; D possibly corresponds to TRBD1 (5 bases). CDR1 is SGHNT, CDR2 YYREEE, per germline (reference sequence). The CDR3 consists of 15 residues. Between the trimmed V and J ends, which lost 1 base and 1 base, there was a span of 11 bases. Here the CDR3 reads CASSLFGGRNTEAFF. In DNA form, the CDR3 reads TGTGCCAGCAGCTTGTTCGGGGGAAGGAACACTGAAGCTTTCTTT.

In its sample, this clonotype was seen many times. The J gene is TRBJ2-1, the V gene TRBV10-2; 10 nucleotides match TRBD2. Germline trimming cut 10 bases from V and 8 bases from J; bases unmatched to any gene: 5. Germline-derived CDR1 and CDR2 are WSHSY and SAAADI. The CDR3 runs to 12 residues. The CDR3 nucleotides read TGCGCCACCAGCGGGGGGGGAGATGAGCAGTTCTTC. Translation: CATSGGGDEQFF.

In this sample, this clonotype turned up many times. The V and J genes are TRBV7-2 and TRBJ2-7; no clear D. Germline V gene sequence: CDR1 SGHTA, CDR2 FQGNSA. V was clipped by 0 bases and J by 2 bases, with 8 bases between them. The CDR3 consists of 14 residues. The CDR3 loop reads CASSLAGEAYEQYF. The CDR3 coding sequence is TGTGCCAGCAGCTTAGCGGGTGAGGCCTACGAGCAGTACTTC.

In this sample, this clonotype turned up many times. This may be a read error: a much more frequent sequence differs by one nucleotide. The genes are TRBV28 and TRBJ2-7; D gene unclear. The CDR3 spans 11 residues. V dropped 3 bases and J dropped 9 bases, with 9 bases sitting between them. Germline V CDR1 and CDR2: MDHEN, SYDVKM. The CDR3 sequence: CASSFQAGQYF. The CDR3, as DNA: TGTGCCAGCAGTTTCCAGGCCGGGCAGTACTTC.

This clonotype was counted a single time. One junction end does not reproduce the germline sequence, and a read error may be involved. This chain joins TRBV28 and TRBJ2-6, with unresolved D. CDR1 is MDHEN and CDR2 is SYDVKM in the germline V gene. The CDR3 has 16 amino acids. CDR3: CASSSSGTTYGYTFRF. The CDR3 DNA reads TGTGCCAGCAGTTCCTCGGGCACAACCTATGGCTACACCTTCCGGTTC.

In regard to this clonotype: A much bigger clone sits one base away, suggesting this may be a read error. The CDR3 sequence: CASSEGQDGYEQFF. As DNA, the CDR3 is TGTGCCAGCAGCGAGGGGCAGGACGGCTACGAGCAGTTCTTC. The rearrangement joins TRBV11-2 to TRBJ2-1, with D perhaps assigned TRBD1 or TRBD2 (5 bases each). The CDR3 has 14 amino acids. With 5 bases removed from V and 10 bases from J, the gap between germline ends came to 18 bases. Germline V gene sequence: CDR1 SGHAT, CDR2 FQNNGV.

This clonotype has at least ten counts. V and J are TRBV5-6 and TRBJ2-1, with D unresolved. Deletions cut 6 bases from V and 5 bases from J, with 18 bases between. The germline CDR1 and CDR2 sequences are SGHDT and YYEEEE. The CDR3 sequence is 15 residues long. The CDR3 bases are TGTGCCAGCACCCGGACGGTCGATAGAGACAATGAGCAGTTCTTC. Amino acids: CASTRTVDRDNEQFF.

This clonotype was picked up many times. The rearrangement links TRBV28 to TRBJ2-1, with 10 bases matching TRBD2. Germline CDR1 is MDHEN and CDR2 is SYDVKM. CDR3 length equals 15 residues. The junction had 4 bases not matched to a gene; V was cut back by 3 bases and J by 5 bases. The CDR3 loop reads CASSFTGLANNEQFF. For the CDR3, the DNA is TGTGCCAGCAGTTTTACGGGACTAGCGAACAATGAGCAGTTCTTC.

As concerns this clonotype: It may be a read error: a sequence one base away is much more abundant. The J gene is TRBJ2-4, the V gene TRBV12-3 or TRBV12-4, with 8 bases lining up with TRBD1. The V and J ends lost 4 bases and 13 bases, in that order; junction bases with no gene match: 18. This CDR3 has 16 residues. CDR3 protein: CASSSWTGKNYNEQYF. Here the CDR3 DNA reads TGTGCCAGCAGTTCCTGGACAGGGAAAAACTACAATGAGCAGTACTTC.

This clonotype was counted a single time. V gene TRBV7-3 combines with J gene TRBJ2-5, with D possibly being TRBD1 (6 bases). The DNA end is a closer match to TRBJ2-1, so the J assignment may be wrong. This CDR3 region has 16 residues. The germline CDR1 and CDR2 sequences are SGHTA and FQGTGA. This CDR3 is CASSHWGQGSYNEQFF. DNA for the CDR3: TGTGCCAGCAGTCACTGGGGGCAGGGCTCATACAATGAGCAGTTCTTC.

CDR3 coding DNA: TGTGCCATCAGTGAACCAGCTAGCGGGGTCAATACAGATACGCAGTATTTT. The encoded protein is CAISEPASGVNTDTQYF. The V call is TRBV10-3, the J call TRBJ2-3, with TRBD2 identical over 9 bases. This CDR3 comprises 17 residues. Losses at the gene ends were 3 bases for V and 3 bases for J; bases not matched to a gene: 10. Germline CDR1 ENHRY, CDR2 SYGVKD.

This sequence joins TRBV30 and TRBJ1-1; D is undetermined. This CDR3 contains 15 residues. Trimming stripped 4 bases from V and 2 bases from J, with 17 bases between. The V gene's germline CDR1 is GTSNPN and CDR2 SVGIG (reference sequence). CDR3 nucleotide sequence: TGTGCCTGGACCAGGAGTTCGAAGGGTAACACTGAAGCTTTCTTT. It specifies CAWTRSSKGNTEAFF. Full variable domain (remainder filled in from reference TRBV30 and TRBJ1-1): SQTIHQWPATLVQPVGSPLSLECTVEGTSNPNLYWYRQAAGRGLQLLFYSVGIGQISSEVPQNLSASRPQDRQFILSSKKLLLSDSGFYLCAWTRSSKGNTEAFFGQGTRLTVV.